Described below is a single T cell receptor beta chain sequence and its context. The germline V gene encodes CDR1 ENHRY and CDR2 SYGVKD. Trimming cost V 7 bases and J 8 bases; bases outside gene matches: 7. This CDR3 comprises 13 residues. This specimen belongs to a study of control samples from healthy donors and cancer patients. Profiled with immunoSEQ multiplex PCR; TCRdb holds only in-frame clones, not every one. The table has 200,000 to 250,000 clones, about 95% seen once. The sequence was collected from a man aged 45-65 years in good health. The rearrangement joins TRBV10-3 to TRBJ1-2; 10 bases map to TRBD1. The sequenced material came from blood. Here the CDR3 reads CAINSGQGGGYTF. In DNA form, the CDR3 reads TGTGCCATCAACTCAGGACAGGGGGGAGGCTACACCTTC.